The 24 T cell receptor beta chains listed next were all sequenced from one sample in a study of T cells in Graves' hyperthyroidism and ophthalmopathy. TCR beta CDR3 regions were amplified from RNA transcripts. The HTBI primer set was used in a first-round RT-PCR of the TCR CDR3. Via MiXCR, TCRdb re-called the multiplex PCR reads, giving one row per CDR3 protein. This table has 300,000 to 450,000 distinct CDR3 sequences, about 14% appearing once. Sequencing used blood. All receptors come from a woman aged 25 to 39 with Graves' ophthalmopathy.

In its sample, this clonotype was seen many times. V usage is TRBV12-3 or TRBV12-4 and J usage is TRBJ2-7, with 9 bases identical to TRBD2. The CDR3 consists of 13 residues. V lost 7 bases and J lost 3; bases outside the gene matches: 4. This CDR3 reads CASTLAGSYEQYF. CDR3 coding DNA: TGTGCCAGCACCCTAGCGGGGAGCTACGAGCAGTACTTC.

The V and J genes are TRBV11-2 and TRBJ2-7; D perhaps matches TRBD1 (6 bases). The CDR3 is 16 residues long. Germline assignment: CDR1 SGHAT and CDR2 FQNNGV. Trimming left V 0 bases short and J 0 bases short, with 12 bases between. The CDR3 nucleotides are TGTGCCAGCAGCTTAGAAAGGGGGATTAGCTCCTACGAGCAGTACTTC. Its protein product is CASSLERGISSYEQYF. The full variable domain, with the rest looked up from reference TRBV11-2 and TRBJ2-7, is EAGVAQSPRYKIIEKRQSVAFWCNPISGHATLYWYQQILGQGPKLLIQFQNNGVVDDSQLPKDRFSAERLKGVDSTLKIQPAKLEDSAVYLCASSLERGISSYEQYFGPGTRLTVT.

This clonotype was detected ten times or more. The chain is built from TRBV30 and TRBJ2-7, with D possibly called TRBD1 or TRBD2 (5 bases each). V lost 1 base, J lost 2 bases, and 12 bases lay in between. Germline V lookup: CDR1 GTSNPN, CDR2 SVGIG (reference sequence). The CDR3 runs 14 residues. The CDR3 sequence: CAWSEGRGPYEQYF. The CDR3 DNA follows: TGTGCCTGGAGTGAGGGACGGGGACCCTACGAGCAGTACTTC.

The genes are TRBV7-2 and TRBJ1-4; 12 bases are a match to TRBD1. Trimming removed 0 bases from V and 8 bases from J; junction bases left unmatched: 4. The CDR3 loop spans 16 amino acids. The V gene's germline CDR1 is SGHTA and CDR2 FQGNSA. The CDR3 DNA reads as TGTGCCAGCAGCTTAGCGGGACAGGGGGCTATGGAAAAACTGTTTTTT. Translating it yields CASSLAGQGAMEKLFF.

Ten or more counts support this clonotype. The chain uses TRBV2 and TRBJ2-1; 8 bases agree with TRBD2. The V gene end was trimmed by 2 bases and the J gene end by 12 bases; junction bases not matched to a gene: 15. Per the germline V gene, CDR1 is SNHLY and CDR2 is FYNNEI. The CDR3 loop spans 16 amino acids. The DNA for the CDR3 is TGTGCCAGCAGTGAAATCGGGGGGGCCATCGTAAATAGGCAGTTCTTC. Its translation is CASSEIGGAIVNRQFF.

In this sample, this clonotype turned up many times. CDR3 amino acids: CASKRDRDGEETQYF. CDR3 nucleotide sequence: TGTGCCAGCAAAAGAGACCGGGACGGCGAAGAGACCCAGTACTTC. The J gene is TRBJ2-5, the V gene TRBV6-1, with D tentatively TRBD1 or TRBD2 (5 bases each). This CDR3 is 15 amino acids long. Germline lookup yields CDR1 MNHNS and CDR2 SASEGT. Trimming took 7 bases from V and 3 from J, leaving 18 bases between them.

There are a few counts of this clonotype. A read error may explain this, as a much larger clone is one base away. The chain carries TRBV9 and TRBJ1-3; TRBD1 might be the D (5 bases). The V end was cut by 6 bases, the J end by 2 bases, with 6 bases between. CDR3 length equals 12 residues. Germline V CDR1 and CDR2: SGDLS, YYNGEE. CDR3 region: CASMGAGNTIYF. The CDR3 coding sequence is TGTGCCAGCATGGGGGCTGGAAACACCATATATTTT. Supplemented by reference TRBV9 and TRBJ1-3, the full variable domain reads DSGVTQTPKHLITATGQRVTLRCSPRSGDLSVYWYQQSLDQGLQFLIQYYNGEERAKGNILERFSAQQFPDLHSELNLSSLELGDSALYFCASMGAGNTIYFGEGSWLTVV.

This clonotype was found many times. The rearrangement joins TRBV3-1 to TRBJ1-2; 7 bases match TRBD1. The junction had 3 bases not matched to a gene; V was cut back by 0 bases and J by 5 bases. There are 14 residues in the CDR3. Germline values: CDR1 LGHDT, CDR2 YNNKEL (reference sequence). The CDR3 spells CASSQEAGGYGYTF. CDR3 sequence (DNA): TGTGCCAGCAGCCAAGAGGCAGGGGGTTATGGCTACACCTTC.

The chain joins TRBV12-3 or TRBV12-4 to TRBJ1-4; possibly TRBD1 for D (5 bases). V lost 3 bases, J lost 7 bases, and 18 bases lay in between. This CDR3 spans 16 amino acids. The CDR3 DNA reads as TGTGCCAGCAGTTTGGCTGCGGGGGGACCAACTGAAAAACTGTTTTTT. Its translation is CASSLAAGGPTEKLFF.

The rearrangement joins TRBV14 to TRBJ2-1, with D possibly being TRBD1 or TRBD2 (5 bases each). The germline V gene has CDR1 SGHDN and CDR2 FVKESK. The CDR3 is 19 residues long. The germline V and J ends were trimmed by 4 bases and 4 bases, with 26 bases remaining between them. CDR3 loop: CASSLYLKTATSGYNEQFF. The CDR3 coding sequence is TGTGCCAGCAGCCTCTATTTGAAGACAGCGACCTCGGGATACAATGAGCAGTTCTTC.

This clonotype was detected many times. As DNA, the CDR3 is TGCAGTGCTAATTACAATGAGCAGTTCTTC. Its protein is CSANYNEQFF. The chain has TRBV20-1 and TRBJ2-1; D uncertain. The CDR3 spans 10 residues. Deletions cut 4 bases from V and 4 bases from J, with 2 bases between. Germline V gene sequence: CDR1 DFQATT, CDR2 SNEGSKA (reference sequence).

The J gene is TRBJ2-2, the V gene TRBV2; D is perhaps TRBD1 or TRBD2 (5 bases each). CDR3 length equals 11 residues. Germline-derived CDR1 and CDR2 are SNHLY and FYNNEI. Trimming pared 9 bases from V and 6 bases from J, leaving 8 bases between. This CDR3 reads CASEGSGELFF. The CDR3 DNA sequence: TGTGCCAGTGAGGGGTCCGGGGAGCTGTTTTTT. The full variable domain, in which reference TRBV2 and TRBJ2-2 provide the parts outside the CDR3, is EPEVTQTPSHQVTQMGQEVILRCVPISNHLYFYWYRQILGQKVEFLVSFYNNEISEKSEIFDDQFSVERPDGSNFTLKIRSTKLEDSAMYFCASEGSGELFFGEGSRLTVL.

This clonotype was counted ten times or more. The chain recombines TRBV20-1 with TRBJ1-4; a weak D match, TRBD1 (5 bases). The CDR3 has 12 residues. With 3 bases removed from V and 6 bases from J, the gap between germline ends came to 8 bases. Germline V CDR1 and CDR2: DFQATT, SNEGSKA (reference sequence). CDR3 sequence (DNA): TGCAGTGCTAGTCCAGGGTATGAAAAACTGTTTTTT. Translated, it gives CSASPGYEKLFF.

As regards this clonotype: One junction end does not reproduce the germline sequence, and a read error may be involved. The chain has TRBV28 and TRBJ2-7; tentative D call: TRBD2 (5 bases). Per germline, CDR1 MDHEN and CDR2 SYDVKM. CDR3 length: 18 amino acids. CDR3 residues: CASSLGVEGGPSSYERYF. The CDR3 nucleotides read TGTGCCAGCAGTTTAGGGGTGGAAGGAGGCCCCAGCTCCTACGAGCGGTACTTC.

Many counts were recorded for this clonotype. J is TRBJ2-1 and V is TRBV18; 12 nucleotides match TRBD1. The V gene end was trimmed by 6 bases and the J gene end by 6 bases; junction bases not matched to a gene: 6. There are 15 residues in the CDR3. The V gene's germline CDR1 is KGHSH and CDR2 LQKENI. The chain's CDR3 is CASSSGQGAVNEQFF. The CDR3 DNA follows: TGTGCCAGCTCGTCGGGACAGGGGGCCGTCAATGAGCAGTTCTTC.

In this sample, this clonotype turned up many times. V usage is TRBV3-1 and J usage is TRBJ2-6, with D unresolved. This CDR3 spans 16 amino acids. In germline, CDR1 is LGHDT, CDR2 YNNKEL (reference sequence). Trimming left V 4 bases short and J 0 bases short, with 10 bases between. This CDR3 is CASSRSLTSGANVLTF. CDR3 DNA sequence: TGTGCCAGCAGCCGTAGCCTTACCTCTGGGGCCAACGTCCTGACTTTC.

V gene TRBV27 combines with J gene TRBJ1-6, with a possible D match to TRBD1 (5 bases). The V end was cut by 4 bases, the J end by 3 bases, with 16 bases between. This CDR3 is 17 amino acids long. CDR1 is MNHEY and CDR2 is SMNVEV in the germline V gene (reference sequence). The CDR3, as DNA: TGTGCCAGCAGTTCCCTACGGGGGACGTTCTATAATTCACCCCTCCACTTT. This sequence encodes CASSSLRGTFYNSPLHF.

This clonotype was observed many times. This chain uses TRBV5-6 with TRBJ1-2; D gene unclear. The V gene's germline CDR1 is SGHDT and CDR2 YYEEEE. This CDR3 has 12 residues. With 1 base removed from V and 10 bases from J, the gap between germline ends came to 11 bases. CDR3 sequence: CASSLRRFVYTF. In nucleotides, the CDR3 is TGTGCCAGCAGCTTGCGTCGGTTTGTCTACACCTTC.

The chain has TRBV4-1 and TRBJ2-2, with 7 bases matching TRBD2. The V segment lost 5 bases and the J segment 0 bases; nucleotides outside the gene matches: 9. Germline V gene data show CDR1 as MGHRA and CDR2 as YSYEKL. The CDR3 loop spans 17 amino acids. This CDR3 reads CASSILARGANTGELFF. CDR3 nucleotides: TGCGCCAGCAGCATACTAGCGCGGGGCGCGAACACCGGGGAGCTGTTTTTT.

This chain links TRBV11-2 with TRBJ2-5; 9 nucleotides align to TRBD2. The germline CDR1 and CDR2 sequences are SGHAT and FQNNGV. This CDR3 comprises 13 residues. Losses at the gene ends were 2 bases for V and 9 bases for J; bases not matched to a gene: 4. CDR3 region: CASSLSRGGAQYF. The CDR3 region has the DNA TGTGCCAGCAGCTTATCCCGCGGGGGGGCCCAGTACTTC.

This clonotype was counted a few times. The rearrangement uses TRBV6-1 and TRBJ1-2, with D uncertain. There are 13 residues in the CDR3. Trimming left V 8 bases short and J 2 bases short, with 12 bases between. The germline V gene encodes CDR1 MNHNS and CDR2 SASEGT. The CDR3 DNA reads as TGTGCCAGCGAACGGACGGACAACTATGGCTACACCTTC. Encoded protein: CASERTDNYGYTF.

This clonotype was seen at least ten times. A junction end diverges from the germline sequence, so it may reflect a read error. The J gene is TRBJ1-4, the V gene TRBV10-3; D is possibly TRBD1 (5 bases). This CDR3 spans 15 amino acids. From germline, CDR1 is ENHRY and CDR2 SYGVKD. The CDR3 DNA reads as TGTGCCACCAGTGGGGCAGATGCAACTAATGAAAAACTGTTTTTT. It encodes CATSGADATNEKLFF.

This clonotype was observed many times. The chain joins TRBV11-2 to TRBJ2-1, with 7 bases that match TRBD2. The V gene's germline CDR1 is SGHAT and CDR2 FQNNGV. The V gene end was trimmed by 5 bases and the J gene end by 0 bases; junction bases not matched to a gene: 16. CDR3 size: 19 residues. The CDR3 is CASSPWVTSSVSSYNEQFF. DNA for the CDR3: TGTGCCAGCAGCCCGTGGGTGACTAGCTCCGTGAGCTCCTACAATGAGCAGTTCTTC.

A remark on this clonotype: Given a much more abundant clone one base away, this may be a read error. This sequence joins TRBV5-1 and TRBJ2-1, with D perhaps matching TRBD1 (5 bases). Germline-derived CDR1 and CDR2 are SGHRS and YFSETQ. CDR3 size: 17 residues. CDR3 DNA sequence: TGCGCCAGCAGCTTGGGGGCCCAGGGAATCCTATACAATGAGCAGCTCTTC. It specifies CASSLGAQGILYNEQLF. Full variable domain (remainder filled in from reference TRBV5-1 and TRBJ2-1): KAGVTQTPRYLIKTRGQQVTLSCSPISGHRSVSWYQQTPGQGLQFLFEYFSETQRNKGNFPGRFSGRQFSNSRSEMNVSTLELGDSALYLCASSLGAQGILYNEQLFGPGTRLTVL.